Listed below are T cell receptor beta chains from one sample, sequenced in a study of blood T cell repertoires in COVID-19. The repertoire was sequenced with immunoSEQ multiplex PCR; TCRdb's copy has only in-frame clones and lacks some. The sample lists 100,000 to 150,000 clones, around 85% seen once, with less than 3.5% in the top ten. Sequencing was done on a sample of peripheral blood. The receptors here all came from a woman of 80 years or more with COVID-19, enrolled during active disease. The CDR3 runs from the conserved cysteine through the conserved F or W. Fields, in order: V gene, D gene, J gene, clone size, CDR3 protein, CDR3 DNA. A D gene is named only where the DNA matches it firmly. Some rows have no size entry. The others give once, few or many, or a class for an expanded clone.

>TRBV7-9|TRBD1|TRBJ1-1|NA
CASSWRGDRVTEAFF
TGTGCCAGCAGCTGGAGAGGGGACAGGGTCACTGAAGCTTTCTTT
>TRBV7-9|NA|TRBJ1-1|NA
CASSLAGSGIPEAFF
TGTGCCAGCAGCTTAGCGGGCAGCGGAATTCCTGAAGCTTTCTTT
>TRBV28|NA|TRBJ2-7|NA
CASSLRGSEQYF
TGTGCCAGCAGTTTACGGGGGAGCGAGCAGTACTTC
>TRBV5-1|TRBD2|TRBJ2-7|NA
CASSYGLAGSYEQYF
TGCGCCAGCAGCTACGGACTAGCGGGGTCCTACGAGCAGTACTTC
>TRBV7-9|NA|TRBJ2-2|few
CASSWRDSNTGELFF
TGTGCCAGCAGCTGGAGGGACAGTAACACCGGGGAGCTGTTTTTT
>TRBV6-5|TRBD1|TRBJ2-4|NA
CASSWDRAKNIQYF
TGTGCCAGCAGTTGGGACAGGGCCAAAAACATTCAGTACTTC
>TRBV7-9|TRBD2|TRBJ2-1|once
CASSLQTSVETDEQFF
TGTGCCAGCAGCCTCCAGACTAGCGTGGAGACTGATGAGCAGTTCTTC
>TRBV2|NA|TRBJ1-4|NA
CASSGQTTNEKLFF
TGTGCCAGCAGTGGACAGACAACTAATGAAAAACTGTTTTTT
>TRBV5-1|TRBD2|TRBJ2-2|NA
CASSLGVGLATNTGELFF
TGCGCCAGCAGCTTGGGCGTGGGACTAGCGACGAACACCGGGGAGCTGTTTTTT
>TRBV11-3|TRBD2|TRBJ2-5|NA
CASSPGTSGRGYQETQYF
TGTGCCAGCAGCCCGGGGACTAGCGGGAGAGGCTACCAAGAGACCCAGTACTTC
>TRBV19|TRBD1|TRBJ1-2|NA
CASSMEGQAHYGYTF
TGTGCCAGTAGTATGGAGGGACAGGCTCACTATGGCTACACCTTC
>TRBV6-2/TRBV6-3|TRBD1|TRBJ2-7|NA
CASSYPRDRVSLVRYEQYF
TGTGCCAGCAGTTACCCGCGGGACAGGGTTTCCCTAGTTCGGTACGAGCAGTACTTC
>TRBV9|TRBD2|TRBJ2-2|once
CASTYGGRATGELFF
TGTGCCAGCACCTACGGCGGGAGGGCCACCGGGGAGCTGTTTTTT
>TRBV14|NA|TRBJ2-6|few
CASSAKAGAISGANVLTF
TGTGCCAGCTCAGCCAAAGCAGGGGCGATCTCTGGGGCCAACGTCCTGACTTTC
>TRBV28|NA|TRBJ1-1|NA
CASSRRTENTEAFF
TGTGCCAGCAGCCGAAGGACAGAGAACACTGAAGCTTTCTTT
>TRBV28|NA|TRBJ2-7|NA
CASGLGYEQYF
TGTGCCAGCGGCCTCGGGTACGAGCAGTACTTC
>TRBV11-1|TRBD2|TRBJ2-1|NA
CASSLLAGGYNEQFF
TGTGCCAGCAGCTTACTAGCGGGAGGCTACAATGAGCAGTTCTTC
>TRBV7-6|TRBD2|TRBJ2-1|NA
CASSLDGPTSGRNEQFF
TGTGCCAGCAGCTTAGACGGGCCGACTAGCGGGAGGAATGAGCAGTTCTTC
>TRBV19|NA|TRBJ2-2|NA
CASSVYTANTGELFF
TGTGCCAGTAGTGTATATACTGCGAACACCGGGGAGCTGTTTTTT
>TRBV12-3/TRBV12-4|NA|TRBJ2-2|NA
CASSPPAGELFF
TGTGCCAGCAGTCCCCCCGCGGGGGAGCTGTTTTTT
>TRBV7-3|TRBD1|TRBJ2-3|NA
CASSLPRWGGQGFHTNTQYF
TGTGCCAGCAGCCTACCGAGGTGGGGGGGACAGGGTTTCCACACAAATACGCAGTATTTT
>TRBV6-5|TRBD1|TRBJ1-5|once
CASSYGGGQPQHF
TGTGCCAGCAGTTACGGAGGGGGCCAGCCCCAGCATTTT
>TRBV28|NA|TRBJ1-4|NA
CASSPATVMVEKLFF
TGTGCCAGCAGTCCGGCGACAGTGATGGTAGAAAAACTGTTTTTT
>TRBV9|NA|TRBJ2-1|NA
CASSVPTAPLYNEQFF
TGTGCCAGCAGCGTACCGACAGCACCGCTCTACAATGAGCAGTTCTTC
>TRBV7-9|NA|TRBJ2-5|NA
CASRPEVTETQYF
TGTGCCAGCCGACCGGAGGTAACGGAGACCCAGTACTTC